The 14 T cell receptor beta chains below all came from one sample that was sequenced in a study of blood T cell repertoires in COVID-19. Generated by immunoSEQ multiplex PCR, the TCRdb table keeps only in-frame clones and is missing some. The sample has 130,000 to 150,000 clones; 81% are singletons. Sequenced material: peripheral blood. The receptors were gathered from a human donor in a cohort sampled during active COVID-19.

The chain employs TRBV6-5 and TRBJ2-2, with a tentative D call TRBD1 (5 bases). The CDR3 spans 15 residues. Trimming pared 7 bases from V and 4 bases from J, leaving 16 bases between. Germline lookup yields CDR1 MNHEY and CDR2 SVGAGI. CDR3 protein: CASTLNRLLTGELFF. DNA of the CDR3: TGTGCCAGCACATTAAACAGGCTTCTCACCGGGGAGCTGTTTTTT.

The chain links TRBV7-2 to TRBJ2-3; 9 nucleotides agree with TRBD2. The CDR3 contains 15 residues. J gave up 5 bases and V 7 bases, and 10 bases lay outside the gene matches. Germline CDR1 SGHTA, CDR2 FQGNSA. DNA for the CDR3: TGTGCCAGCACCTGGAGGGCTAGCGGGGTAGATACGCAGTATTTT. As protein: CASTWRASGVDTQYF.

This clone was seen a handful of times. The chain uses TRBV7-3 and TRBJ2-1, with D uncertain. The CDR3 runs 15 residues. Germline CDR1 reads SGHTA; CDR2 reads FQGTGA. Trimming cost V 3 bases and J 3 bases, with 12 bases left between them. The CDR3 nucleotides read TGTGCCAGCAGCTTCGGTCGCACTCGCTACAATGAGCAGTTCTTC. This translates into CASSFGRTRYNEQFF.

The chain employs TRBV19 and TRBJ2-1, with TRBD1 identical over 9 bases. The CDR3 runs 17 residues. Per germline, CDR1 LNHDA and CDR2 SQIVND (reference sequence). J lost 4 bases, V lost 3 bases, and 10 bases had no gene match. The CDR3 loop is CASSMGQGWSGYNEQFF. Written as DNA, the CDR3 is TGTGCCAGTAGTATGGGACAGGGTTGGTCGGGTTACAATGAGCAGTTCTTC.

The rearrangement joins TRBV3-1 (or the pseudogene TRBV3-2) to TRBJ2-2, with D tentatively TRBD2 (6 bases). The germline gives CDR1 LGHDT, CDR2 YNNKEL (reference sequence). There are 15 residues in the CDR3. Deletions cut 1 base from V and 4 bases from J, with 10 bases between. CDR3 amino acids: CASSQVGGSTGELFF. The CDR3 DNA is TGTGCCAGCAGCCAAGTTGGGGGGAGCACCGGGGAGCTGTTTTTT.

The chain combines TRBV3-1 (or the pseudogene TRBV3-2) with TRBJ2-7, with 9 bases aligning to TRBD2. The ends lost 1 base at V and 7 bases at J; junction bases unmatched: 8. Per germline, CDR1 LGHDT and CDR2 YNNKEL (reference sequence). CDR3 length equals 15 residues. CDR3 DNA: TGTGCCAGCAGCCAAGGGGCGGGAGGGGCCTGGGAGCAGTACTTC. Protein sequence: CASSQGAGGAWEQYF.

This chain joins TRBV4-1 and TRBJ2-7; TRBD1 is a possible D gene (6 bases). V lost 1 base and J 2 bases, leaving 12 bases between the germline ends. This CDR3 is built from 15 residues. Per the germline V gene, CDR1 is MGHRA and CDR2 is YSYEKL. CDR3: CASSQVQGQTYEQYF. The CDR3 nucleotides read TGCGCCAGCAGCCAAGTCCAAGGACAGACCTACGAGCAGTACTTC.

The chain uses TRBV5-5 and TRBJ1-2; tentative D call: TRBD1 (5 bases). V lost 1 base and J 0 bases, leaving 10 bases between the germline ends. The germline gives CDR1 SGHKS, CDR2 YYEKEE (reference sequence). The CDR3 contains 15 residues. CDR3 sequence: CASSLWGRPNYGYTF. The CDR3 coding sequence is TGTGCCAGCAGCTTGTGGGGCAGACCTAACTATGGCTACACCTTC.

The chain carries TRBV28 and TRBJ2-3; 9 bases are a match to TRBD1. There are 15 residues in the CDR3. V was pared by 4 bases and J by 5 bases, with 7 bases of the junction left unmatched. Germline CDR1 is MDHEN and CDR2 is SYDVKM. In nucleotides, the CDR3 is TGTGCCAGCAGTTCCCAGACAGGGGGGGAAGATACGCAGTATTTT. Residues: CASSSQTGGEDTQYF.

This rearrangement joins TRBV6-5 to TRBJ2-7, with D unclear. The CDR3 runs to 14 residues. The ends were cut back, 0 bases at V and 8 bases at J, with 14 bases in the middle. CDR1 is MNHEY and CDR2 is SVGAGI in the germline V gene. The CDR3 loop reads CASSYSPGTSKQYF. The CDR3 DNA follows: TGTGCCAGCAGTTACTCGCCGGGTACTTCTAAGCAGTACTTC.

V usage is TRBV5-1 and J usage is TRBJ2-7; 10 bases are a match to TRBD2. The germline V gene has CDR1 SGHRS and CDR2 YFSETQ. J lost 5 bases, V lost 1 base, and 6 bases had no gene match. The CDR3 spans 15 residues. The CDR3: CASSLHSSGSNEQYF. CDR3 nucleotides: TGCGCCAGCAGCTTGCATTCTAGCGGGAGCAACGAGCAGTACTTC.

The chain links TRBV18 to TRBJ2-1, with D possibly being TRBD1 (5 bases). CDR3 size: 13 residues. Germline-derived CDR1 and CDR2 are KGHSH and LQKENI. V was trimmed by 2 bases and J by 12 bases, leaving 14 bases between them. The CDR3 loop reads CASSPLGQSVQFF. The CDR3 DNA reads TGTGCCAGCTCACCATTGGGGCAATCCGTGCAGTTCTTC.

The chain employs TRBV5-1 and TRBJ2-3; TRBD1 might be the D (5 bases). V shed 4 bases and J shed 2 bases, with 11 bases lying between them. The CDR3 consists of 14 residues. Germline CDR1 SGHRS, CDR2 YFSETQ. The CDR3 loop is CASSPGQDTDTQYF. CDR3 sequence (DNA): TGCGCCAGCAGCCCAGGGCAGGACACAGATACGCAGTATTTT.

This clone was detected once. The chain is built from TRBV28 and TRBJ2-4; 11 nucleotides align to TRBD2. The CDR3 spans 15 residues. The V and J ends lost 3 bases and 6 bases, in that order; junction bases with no gene match: 4. Per the germline V gene, CDR1 is MDHEN and CDR2 is SYDVKM. CDR3 amino acids: CASSFNSGRGNIQYF. DNA of the CDR3: TGTGCCAGCAGTTTCAATAGCGGGAGGGGAAACATTCAGTACTTC.